The clone carrying this T cell receptor beta chain was observed a handful of times. Its antigen is not known. The PCR was carried out with 60 Vbeta primers and 13 Jbeta primers. Repertoires were generated with immunoSEQ multiplex PCR, while TCRdb's copy carries only in-frame clones and drops some. The table has fewer than 95,000 clones, 73% seen once. The data originate from a study of cytomegalovirus exposure and HLA in healthy donors. Study-level points and caveats: A later analysis linked a missense variant in DCLRE1C to the trimming of TCR beta V and J genes. According to a later analysis, most TCR beta chains associated with CMV appeared HLA-restricted. TCR association rates varied by HLA locus in a later analysis, with DRB1 highest and HLA-C lowest.

In nominal health when sampled, donors likely had unrecorded immune exposures nonetheless. The sample taken for sequencing was PBMCs. The source is a middle-aged woman in good health and CMV-seropositive.

CDR3 region: CASSATSGSLRELFF. The CDR3 DNA follows: TGCGCCAGCAGTGCGACTAGCGGGAGTTTAAGGGAGCTGTTTTTT. The chain joins TRBV10-1 to TRBJ2-2, with TRBD2 matching over 12 bases. V shed 4 bases, J shed 9 bases, and the junction held 6 bases outside the gene matches. CDR1 and CDR2 (germline): WNHNN, SYGVQD (reference sequence). The CDR3 loop spans 15 amino acids.